This TCR beta chain was captured by sequencing in a study of T-cell reconstitution after alpha-beta-depleted transplantation in children. The CDR3 totals 14 residues. The V and J ends lost 7 bases and 6 bases, in that order; junction bases with no gene match: 8. Germline CDR1 is SNHLY and CDR2 is FYNNEI. The library targeted TCRbeta and was prepared with unique molecular identifiers. TCRdb reprocessed the PCR reads via MiXCR and lists one record per CDR3 protein. This table holds 500,000 to 600,000 distinct CDR3 sequences, roughly 18% found once. The sequences come from PBMCs from the stem cell graft donor, collected from the stem cell graft. The chain carries TRBV2 and TRBJ2-1; 8 nucleotides align to TRBD2. The TCR was taken from a human donor who donated a stem cell graft to a child with acute lymphoblastic leukemia. Here the CDR3 reads CASTFQAGVNEQFF. The DNA for the CDR3 is TGTGCCAGCACATTCCAAGCGGGGGTCAATGAGCAGTTCTTC.